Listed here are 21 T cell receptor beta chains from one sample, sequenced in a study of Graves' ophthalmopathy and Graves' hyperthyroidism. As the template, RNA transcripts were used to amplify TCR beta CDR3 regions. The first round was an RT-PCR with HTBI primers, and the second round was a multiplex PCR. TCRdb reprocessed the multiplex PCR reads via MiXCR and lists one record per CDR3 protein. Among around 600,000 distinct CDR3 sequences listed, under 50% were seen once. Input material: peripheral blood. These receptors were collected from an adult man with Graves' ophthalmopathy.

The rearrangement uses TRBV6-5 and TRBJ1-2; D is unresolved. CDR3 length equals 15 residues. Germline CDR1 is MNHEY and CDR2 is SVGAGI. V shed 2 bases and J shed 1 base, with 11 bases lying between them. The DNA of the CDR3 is TGTGCCAGCAGTTACCAGCAGTCGTTTAACTATGGCTACACCTTC. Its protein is CASSYQQSFNYGYTF.

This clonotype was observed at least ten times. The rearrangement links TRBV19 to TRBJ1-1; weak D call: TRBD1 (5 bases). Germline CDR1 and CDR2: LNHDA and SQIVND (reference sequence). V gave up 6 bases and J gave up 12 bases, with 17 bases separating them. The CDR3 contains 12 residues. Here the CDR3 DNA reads TGTGCCAGTAGGGGAGGGACCGGGAAGACTTTCTTT. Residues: CASRGGTGKTFF.

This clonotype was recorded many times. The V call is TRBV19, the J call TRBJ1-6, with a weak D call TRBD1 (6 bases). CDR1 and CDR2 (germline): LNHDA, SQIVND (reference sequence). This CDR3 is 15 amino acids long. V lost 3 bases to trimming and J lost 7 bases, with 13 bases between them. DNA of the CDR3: TGTGCCAGTAGTATCTCAGGCAGGGGAAATTCACCCCTCCACTTT. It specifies CASSISGRGNSPLHF.

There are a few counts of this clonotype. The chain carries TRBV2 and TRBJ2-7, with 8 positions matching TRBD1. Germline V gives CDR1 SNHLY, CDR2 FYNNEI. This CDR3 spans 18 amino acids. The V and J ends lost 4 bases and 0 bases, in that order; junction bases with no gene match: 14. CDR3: CASSGPGTGELSSYEQYF. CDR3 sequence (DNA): TGTGCCAGCAGTGGTCCCGGGACAGGCGAACTGAGCTCCTACGAGCAGTACTTC.

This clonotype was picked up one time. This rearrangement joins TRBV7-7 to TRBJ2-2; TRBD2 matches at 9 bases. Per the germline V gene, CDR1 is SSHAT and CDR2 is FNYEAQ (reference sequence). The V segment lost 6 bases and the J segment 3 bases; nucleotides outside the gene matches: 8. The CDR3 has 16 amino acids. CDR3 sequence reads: CASSAGSGGHTGELFF. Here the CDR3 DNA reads TGTGCCAGCAGTGCTGGTAGCGGGGGACACACCGGGGAGCTGTTTTTT.

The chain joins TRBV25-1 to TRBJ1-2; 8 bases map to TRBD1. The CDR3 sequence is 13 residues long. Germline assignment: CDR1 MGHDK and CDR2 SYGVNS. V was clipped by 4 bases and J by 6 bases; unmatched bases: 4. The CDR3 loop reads CASSVDRANGYTF. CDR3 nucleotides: TGTGCCAGCAGTGTGGACAGGGCCAATGGCTACACCTTC.

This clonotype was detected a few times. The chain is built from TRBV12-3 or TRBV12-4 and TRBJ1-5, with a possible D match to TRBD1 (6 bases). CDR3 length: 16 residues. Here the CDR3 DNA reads TGTGCTAGTGGTTTGGCCCCCCGGGGGGCAGATCAGCCCCAGCATTTT. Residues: CASGLAPRGADQPQHF.

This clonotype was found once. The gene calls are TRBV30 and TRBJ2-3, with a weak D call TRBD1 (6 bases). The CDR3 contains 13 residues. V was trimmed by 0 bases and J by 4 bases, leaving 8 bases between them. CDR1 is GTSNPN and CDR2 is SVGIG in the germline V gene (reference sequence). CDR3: CAWSVKGADTQYF. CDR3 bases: TGTGCCTGGAGTGTCAAGGGGGCAGATACGCAGTATTTT.

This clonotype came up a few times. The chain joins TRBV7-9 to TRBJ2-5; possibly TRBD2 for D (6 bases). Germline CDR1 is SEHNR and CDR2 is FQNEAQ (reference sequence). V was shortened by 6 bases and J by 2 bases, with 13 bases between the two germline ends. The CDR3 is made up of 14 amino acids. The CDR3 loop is CASSLPSDQETQYF. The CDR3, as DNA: TGTGCCAGCAGTTTACCTAGCGATCAAGAGACCCAGTACTTC.

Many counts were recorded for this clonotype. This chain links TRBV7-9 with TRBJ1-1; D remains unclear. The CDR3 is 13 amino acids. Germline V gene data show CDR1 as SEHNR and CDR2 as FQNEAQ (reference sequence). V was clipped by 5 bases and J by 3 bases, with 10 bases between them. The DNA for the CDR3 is TGTGCCAGCAGCAACTCACCGGACACTGAAGCTTTCTTT. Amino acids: CASSNSPDTEAFF.

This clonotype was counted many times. In DNA form, the CDR3 reads TGTGCCAGCGACAGGGGGCCGGGCACTGAAGCTTTCTTT. Residues: CASDRGPGTEAFF. The chain couples TRBV25-1 to TRBJ1-1, with 10 bases identical to TRBD1. J lost 4 bases, V lost 8 bases, and 4 bases had no gene match. Germline V gives CDR1 MGHDK, CDR2 SYGVNS. There are 13 residues in the CDR3.

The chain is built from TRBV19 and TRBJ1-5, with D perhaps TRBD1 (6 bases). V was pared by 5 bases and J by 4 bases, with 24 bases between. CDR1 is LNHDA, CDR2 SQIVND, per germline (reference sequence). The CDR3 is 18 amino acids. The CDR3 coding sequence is TGTGCCAGTAGTGAGGACAGTATTGAATTTAGGGGAAATCAGCCCCAGCATTTT. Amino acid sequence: CASSEDSIEFRGNQPQHF.

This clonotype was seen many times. The CDR3: CASSPGGGEGEQYF. Written as DNA, the CDR3 is TGTGCCAGCAGCCCAGGGGGGGGGGAAGGCGAGCAGTACTTC. The chain employs TRBV9 and TRBJ2-7, with D perhaps assigned TRBD1 or TRBD2 (7 bases each). The length of the CDR3 is 14 residues. Trimming stripped 4 bases from V and 6 bases from J, with 17 bases between. Germline lookup yields CDR1 SGDLS and CDR2 YYNGEE.

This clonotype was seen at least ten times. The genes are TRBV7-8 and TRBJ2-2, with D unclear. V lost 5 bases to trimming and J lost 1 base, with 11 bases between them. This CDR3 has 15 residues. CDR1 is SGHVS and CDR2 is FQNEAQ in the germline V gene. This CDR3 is CASSPLRRNTGELFF. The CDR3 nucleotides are TGTGCCAGCAGCCCCTTGAGGAGGAACACCGGGGAGCTGTTTTTT.

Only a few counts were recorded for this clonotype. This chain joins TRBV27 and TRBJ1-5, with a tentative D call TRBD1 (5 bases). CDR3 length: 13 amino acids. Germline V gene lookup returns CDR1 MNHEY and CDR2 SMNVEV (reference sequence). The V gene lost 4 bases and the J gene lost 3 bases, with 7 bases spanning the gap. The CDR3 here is CASSYRPNQPQHF. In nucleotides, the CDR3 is TGTGCCAGCAGTTACAGGCCCAATCAGCCCCAGCATTTT.

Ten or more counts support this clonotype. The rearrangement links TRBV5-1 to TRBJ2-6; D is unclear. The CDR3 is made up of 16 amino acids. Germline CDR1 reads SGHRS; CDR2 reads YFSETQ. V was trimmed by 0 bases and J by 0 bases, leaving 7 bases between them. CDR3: CASSLGPYSGANVLTF. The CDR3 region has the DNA TGCGCCAGCAGCTTGGGACCCTACTCTGGGGCCAACGTCCTGACTTTC.

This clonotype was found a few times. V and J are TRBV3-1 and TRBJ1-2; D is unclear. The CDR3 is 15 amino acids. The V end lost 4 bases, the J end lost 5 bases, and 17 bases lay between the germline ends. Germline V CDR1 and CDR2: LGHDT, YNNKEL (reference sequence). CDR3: CASSPTIRDLYGYTF. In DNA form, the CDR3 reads TGTGCCAGCAGCCCGACAATAAGGGATTTATATGGCTACACCTTC.

The DNA for the CDR3 is TGTGCCAGCAGCCAGGGACAGGGGTTACCGGACACCATATATTTT. Protein sequence: CASSQGQGLPDTIYF. The chain carries TRBV7-9 and TRBJ1-3; 10 bases align to TRBD1. CDR1 is SEHNR, CDR2 FQNEAQ, per germline (reference sequence). This CDR3 has 15 amino acids. V lost 5 bases, J lost 8 bases, and 9 bases stayed unmatched. The variable domain in full, with the rest retrieved from reference TRBV7-9 and TRBJ1-3, is DTGVSQNPRHKITKRGQNVTFRCDPISEHNRLYWYRQTLGQGPEFLTYFQNEAQLEKSRLLSDRFSAERPKGSFSTLEIQRTEQGDSAMYLCASSQGQGLPDTIYFGEGSWLTVV.

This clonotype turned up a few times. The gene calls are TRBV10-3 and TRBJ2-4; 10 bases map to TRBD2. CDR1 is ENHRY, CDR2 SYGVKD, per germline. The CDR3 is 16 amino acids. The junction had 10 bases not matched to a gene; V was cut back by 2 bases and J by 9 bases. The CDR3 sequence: CAISERASGRIGIQYF. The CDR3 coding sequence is TGTGCCATCAGTGAGAGGGCTAGCGGGAGAATTGGCATTCAGTACTTC.

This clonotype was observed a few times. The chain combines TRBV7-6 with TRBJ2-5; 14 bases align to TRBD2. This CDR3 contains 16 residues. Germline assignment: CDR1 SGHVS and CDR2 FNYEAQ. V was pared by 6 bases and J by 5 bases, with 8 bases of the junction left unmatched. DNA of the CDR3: TGTGCCAGCAGGCGACTAGCGGGGGGGCGTATGGAGACCCAGTACTTC. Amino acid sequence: CASRRLAGGRMETQYF.

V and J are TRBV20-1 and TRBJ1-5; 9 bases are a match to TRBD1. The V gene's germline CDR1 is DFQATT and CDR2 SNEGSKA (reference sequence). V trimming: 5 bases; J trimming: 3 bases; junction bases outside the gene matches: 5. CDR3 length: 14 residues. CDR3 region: CSALRDRDNQPQHF. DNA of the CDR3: TGCAGTGCTCTTCGGGACAGGGACAATCAGCCCCAGCATTTT.